This T cell receptor beta chain was sequenced in a study of cytomegalovirus exposure and HLA in healthy donors. The overall study: Within the Caucasian-associated ancestry cluster were 65% to 85% of the roughly 360 genotyped donors. Notes on the study in general: Specific recognition of CMV antigens was confirmed in vitro for three chains (all CMV-associated). Analysis was performed later, and it showed HLA-associated TCR beta chains to be more clonally expanded than equally common others. An Asian-associated ancestry cluster reportedly showed fewer N-insertions than the approximately 650-donor mean in a later analysis.

This clone was counted a single time. The target antigen is unknown. Primers for the PCR totalled 60 Vbeta and 13 Jbeta. TCRdb's table, derived via immunoSEQ multiplex PCR, lists solely in-frame clones and lacks some. Altogether 100,000 to 150,000 clones are present, 77% being singletons, with the ten largest covering more than 4%. The CDR3 has 13 residues. Trimming removed 5 bases at V and 3 bases at J, with 8 bases between. Germline lookup yields CDR1 MDHEN and CDR2 SYDVKM. The clonotype originates from a male donor in good health and CMV-seropositive. The chain is built from TRBV28 and TRBJ1-3; the D is unclear. Sequencing used PBMCs. The CDR3 DNA follows: TGTGCCAGCAGTACAATCAGTGGAAACACCATATATTTT. Its protein product is CASSTISGNTIYF.